The 2 T cell receptor beta chains reported below all come from one sample, sequenced in a study of blood T cell repertoires in COVID-19. Clones were sequenced by immunoSEQ multiplex PCR, and TCRdb holds only the in-frame ones, with some missing. The sample contains roughly 380,000 clones, roughly 86% of which appear only once. Sequencing used PBMCs or T cells enriched from blood (not recorded which). The receptor source for this set is a man aged 25-45 years who had recovered from COVID-19.

This clone came up a few times. The rearrangement joins TRBV11-2 to TRBJ2-7, with a weak D call TRBD1 (5 bases). The germline gives CDR1 SGHAT, CDR2 FQNNGV. There are 14 residues in the CDR3. Between the trimmed V and J ends, which lost 0 bases and 4 bases, there was a span of 10 bases. The CDR3 region is CASSLDWTQYEQYF. CDR3 DNA: TGTGCCAGCAGCTTAGACTGGACACAGTACGAGCAGTACTTC.

This CDR3 is CASSTNRGGDQPQHF. The CDR3 bases are TGTGCCAGCAGTACTAACAGGGGGGGTGATCAGCCCCAGCATTTT. This chain links TRBV6-5 with TRBJ1-5; the match to TRBD1 covers 8 bases. This CDR3 is 15 amino acids long. Trimming at V came to 5 bases and at J to 5 bases, leaving 8 bases not matched to a gene. Germline V gene lookup returns CDR1 MNHEY and CDR2 SVGAGI.